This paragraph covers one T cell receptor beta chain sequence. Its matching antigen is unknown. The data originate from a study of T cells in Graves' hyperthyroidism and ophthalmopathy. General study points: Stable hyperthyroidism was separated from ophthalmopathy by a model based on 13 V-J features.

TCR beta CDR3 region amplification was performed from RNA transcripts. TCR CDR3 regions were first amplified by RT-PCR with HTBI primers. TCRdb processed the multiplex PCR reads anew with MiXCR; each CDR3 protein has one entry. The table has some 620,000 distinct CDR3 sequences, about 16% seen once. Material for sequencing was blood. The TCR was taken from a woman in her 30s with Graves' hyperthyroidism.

Written as DNA, the CDR3 is TGTGCCAGCAGCCAAGGGACCCGGAGGGAGACCCAGTACTTC. This codes for CASSQGTRRETQYF. This rearrangement joins TRBV14 to TRBJ2-5, with TRBD2 as a possible D gene (5 bases). Germline CDR1 reads SGHDN; CDR2 reads FVKESK. The CDR3 runs 14 residues. V was shortened by 1 base and J by 5 bases, with 11 bases between the two germline ends.